The T cell receptor (beta chain) under discussion was sequenced for a study of T cells in Graves' hyperthyroidism and ophthalmopathy. Study observations and caveats: Among clonotypes expanded in thyroid above 0.001, most were also found in blood.

Amplification targeted TCR beta CDR3 regions from RNA transcripts. The TCR CDR3 first-round RT-PCR relied on the HTBI primer set. Each CDR3 protein is one row after TCRdb ran MiXCR on the multiplex PCR reads. The sample consists of about 350,000 distinct CDR3 sequences, roughly 17% of them appearing once. Patients having uncontrolled infection, another autoimmune disease, pregnancy or lactation were not included. Blood dates from first hyperthyroidism diagnosis, before any ophthalmopathy symptoms. In regard to this clonotype: Its antigen remains unidentified. The germline gene is not matched at one end of the junction; a read error may be the cause.

This CDR3 has 13 residues. Germline CDR1 is MNHNS and CDR2 is SASEGT. The sequenced sample consisted of blood. The rearrangement links TRBV6-1 to TRBJ1-1; the D gene is possibly TRBD1 (5 bases). The origin of this receptor is a woman in her twenties or thirties with Graves' hyperthyroidism that later progressed to Graves' ophthalmopathy. The CDR3 sequence: CANSERGNTEAFF. DNA of the CDR3: TGTGCCAACAGTGAAAGGGGGAACACTGAAGCTTTCTTT.